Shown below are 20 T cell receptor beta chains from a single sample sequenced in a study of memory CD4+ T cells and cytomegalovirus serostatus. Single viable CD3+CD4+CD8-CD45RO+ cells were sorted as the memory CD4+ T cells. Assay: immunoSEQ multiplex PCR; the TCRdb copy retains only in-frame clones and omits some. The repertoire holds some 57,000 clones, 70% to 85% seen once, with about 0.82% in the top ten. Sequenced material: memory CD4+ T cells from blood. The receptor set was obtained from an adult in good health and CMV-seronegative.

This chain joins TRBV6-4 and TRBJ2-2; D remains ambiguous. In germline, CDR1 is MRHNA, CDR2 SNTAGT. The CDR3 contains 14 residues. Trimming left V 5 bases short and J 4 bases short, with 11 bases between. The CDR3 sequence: CASSSGSRTGELFF. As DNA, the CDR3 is TGTGCCAGCAGTTCCGGGTCCCGCACCGGGGAGCTGTTTTTT.

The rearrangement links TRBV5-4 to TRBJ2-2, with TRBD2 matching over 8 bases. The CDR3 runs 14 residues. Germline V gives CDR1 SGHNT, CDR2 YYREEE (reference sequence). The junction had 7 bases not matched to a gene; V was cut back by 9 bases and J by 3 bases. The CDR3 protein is CAMGLAGYTGELFF. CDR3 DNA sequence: TGTGCCATGGGTCTAGCGGGCTACACCGGGGAGCTGTTTTTT.

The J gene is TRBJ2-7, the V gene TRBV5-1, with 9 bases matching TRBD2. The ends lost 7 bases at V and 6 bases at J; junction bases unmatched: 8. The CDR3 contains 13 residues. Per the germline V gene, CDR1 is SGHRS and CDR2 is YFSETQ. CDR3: CASRTSVRGEQYF. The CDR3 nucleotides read TGCGCCAGCCGGACTAGCGTCAGAGGCGAGCAGTACTTC.

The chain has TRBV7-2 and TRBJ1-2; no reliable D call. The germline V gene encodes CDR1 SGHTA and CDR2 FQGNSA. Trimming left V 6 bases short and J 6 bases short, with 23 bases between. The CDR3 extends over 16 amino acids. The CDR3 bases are TGTGCCAGCAGTTATAGTCCCGACTTCGGGCCCAATGGCTACACCTTC. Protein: CASSYSPDFGPNGYTF.

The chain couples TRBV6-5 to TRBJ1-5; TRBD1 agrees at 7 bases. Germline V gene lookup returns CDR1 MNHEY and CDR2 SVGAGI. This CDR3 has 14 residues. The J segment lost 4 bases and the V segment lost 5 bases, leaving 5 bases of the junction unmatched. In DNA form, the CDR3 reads TGTGCCAGCAGTCCCCCAGGGGGGAATCAGCCCCAGCATTTT. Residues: CASSPPGGNQPQHF.

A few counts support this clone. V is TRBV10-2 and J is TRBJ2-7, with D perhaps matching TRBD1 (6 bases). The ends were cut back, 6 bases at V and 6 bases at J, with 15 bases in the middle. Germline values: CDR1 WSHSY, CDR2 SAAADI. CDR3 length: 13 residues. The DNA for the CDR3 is TGCGCCAGCAGGCCCCAGGGGTTGACCGAGCAGTACTTC. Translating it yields CASRPQGLTEQYF.

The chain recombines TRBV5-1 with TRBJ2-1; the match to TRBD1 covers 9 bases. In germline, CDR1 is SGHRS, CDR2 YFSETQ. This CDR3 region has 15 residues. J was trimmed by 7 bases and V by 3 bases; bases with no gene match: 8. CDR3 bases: TGCGCCAGCAGCTCTGGGACAGGGAGTGGGAATGAGCAGTTCTTC. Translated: CASSSGTGSGNEQFF.

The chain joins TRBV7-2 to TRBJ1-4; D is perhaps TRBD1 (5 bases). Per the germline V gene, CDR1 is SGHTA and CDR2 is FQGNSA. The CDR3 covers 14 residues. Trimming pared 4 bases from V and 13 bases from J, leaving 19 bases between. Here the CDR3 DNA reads TGTGCCAGCAGCTCTATGCTCGGGACCGGAGGACTGTTTTTT. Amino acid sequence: CASSSMLGTGGLFF. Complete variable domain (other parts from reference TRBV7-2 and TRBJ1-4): GAGVSQSPSNKVTEKGKDVELRCDPISGHTALYWYRQSLGQGLEFLIYFQGNSAPDKSGLPSDRFSAERTGGSVSTLTIQRTQQEDSAVYLCASSSMLGTGGLFFGSGTQLSVL.

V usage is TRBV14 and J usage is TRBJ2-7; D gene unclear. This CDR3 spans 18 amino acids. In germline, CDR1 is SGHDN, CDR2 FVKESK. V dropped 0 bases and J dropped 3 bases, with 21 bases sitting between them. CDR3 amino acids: CASSQEWVETAGYYEQYF. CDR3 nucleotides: TGTGCCAGCAGCCAAGAGTGGGTCGAAACAGCTGGCTACTACGAGCAGTACTTC.

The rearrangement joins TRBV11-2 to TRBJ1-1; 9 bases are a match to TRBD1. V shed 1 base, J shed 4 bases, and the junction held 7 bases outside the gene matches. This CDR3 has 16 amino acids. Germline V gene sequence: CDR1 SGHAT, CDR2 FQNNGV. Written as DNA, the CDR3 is TGTGCCAGCAGCTTAGGGCGGACAGGGGTAGGCACTGAAGCTTTCTTT. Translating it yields CASSLGRTGVGTEAFF.

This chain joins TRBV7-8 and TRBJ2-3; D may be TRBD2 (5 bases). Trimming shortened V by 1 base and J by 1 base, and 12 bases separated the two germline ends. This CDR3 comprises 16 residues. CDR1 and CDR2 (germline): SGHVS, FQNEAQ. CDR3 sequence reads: CASSLVVSEGTDTQYF. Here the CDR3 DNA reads TGTGCCAGCAGCTTAGTGGTTAGCGAGGGCACAGATACGCAGTATTTT.

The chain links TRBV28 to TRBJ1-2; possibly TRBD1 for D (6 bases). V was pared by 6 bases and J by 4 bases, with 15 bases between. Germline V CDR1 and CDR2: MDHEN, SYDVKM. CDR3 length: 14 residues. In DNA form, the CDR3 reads TGTGCCAGCAGATCCCGGGGGCAGGCCTATGGCTACACCTTC. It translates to CASRSRGQAYGYTF.

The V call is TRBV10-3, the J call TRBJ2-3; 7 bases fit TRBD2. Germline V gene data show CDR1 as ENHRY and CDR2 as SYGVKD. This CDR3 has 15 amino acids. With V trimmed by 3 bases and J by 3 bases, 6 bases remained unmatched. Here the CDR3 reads CAISDAGVGTDTQYF. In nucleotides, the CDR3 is TGTGCCATCAGTGACGCGGGAGTAGGGACAGATACGCAGTATTTT.

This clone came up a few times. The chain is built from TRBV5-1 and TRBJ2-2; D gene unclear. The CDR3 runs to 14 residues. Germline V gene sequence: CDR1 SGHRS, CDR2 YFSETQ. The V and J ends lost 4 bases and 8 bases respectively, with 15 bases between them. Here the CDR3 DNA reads TGCGCCAGCAGCCTCGGGTTAGTCCAGGGGGAGCTGTTTTTT. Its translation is CASSLGLVQGELFF.

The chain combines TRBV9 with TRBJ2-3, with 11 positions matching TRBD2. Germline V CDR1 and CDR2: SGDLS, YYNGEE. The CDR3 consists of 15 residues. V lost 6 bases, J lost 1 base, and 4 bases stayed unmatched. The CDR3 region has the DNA TGTGCCAGCAACCTAGCGGGAGGTCGCACAGATACGCAGTATTTT. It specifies CASNLAGGRTDTQYF.

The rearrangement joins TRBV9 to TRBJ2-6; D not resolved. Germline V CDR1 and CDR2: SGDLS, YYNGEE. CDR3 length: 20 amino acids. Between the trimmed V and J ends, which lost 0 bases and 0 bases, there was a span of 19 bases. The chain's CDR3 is CASSVALTEYYRSGANVLTF. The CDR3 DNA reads TGTGCCAGCAGCGTAGCTCTAACAGAATACTACCGCTCTGGGGCCAACGTCCTGACTTTC.

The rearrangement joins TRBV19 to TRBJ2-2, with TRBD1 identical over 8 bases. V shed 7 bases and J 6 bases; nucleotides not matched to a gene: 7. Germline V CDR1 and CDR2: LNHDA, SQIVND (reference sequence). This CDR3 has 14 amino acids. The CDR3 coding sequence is TGTGCCAGTACCCCGGACAGGGTTGCCGGGGAGCTGTTTTTT. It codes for CASTPDRVAGELFF.

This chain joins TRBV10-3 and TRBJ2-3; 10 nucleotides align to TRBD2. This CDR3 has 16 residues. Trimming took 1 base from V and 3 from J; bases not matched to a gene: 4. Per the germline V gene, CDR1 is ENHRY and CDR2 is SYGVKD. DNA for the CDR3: TGTGCCATCAGTGAGTGGAAACTAGCGGGAACAGATACGCAGTATTTT. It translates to CAISEWKLAGTDTQYF.

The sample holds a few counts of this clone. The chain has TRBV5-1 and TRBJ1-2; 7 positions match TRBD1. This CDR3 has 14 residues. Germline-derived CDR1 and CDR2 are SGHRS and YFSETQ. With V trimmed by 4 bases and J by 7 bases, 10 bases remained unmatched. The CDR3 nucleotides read TGCGCCAGCAGCGGGACGACAGGGTCGGGTGGCTACACCTTC. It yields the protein CASSGTTGSGGYTF.

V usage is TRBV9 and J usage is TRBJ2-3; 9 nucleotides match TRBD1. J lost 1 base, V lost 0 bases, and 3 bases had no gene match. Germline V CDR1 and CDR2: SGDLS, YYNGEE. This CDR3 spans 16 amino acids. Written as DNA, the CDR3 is TGTGCCAGCAGCGTAGTTGGGGACAGGGGCACAGATACGCAGTATTTT. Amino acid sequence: CASSVVGDRGTDTQYF.